This is a list of T cell receptor beta chains from one sample in a study of vaccination effects on CD4 cells after COVID-19. Measured with immunoSEQ multiplex PCR; TCRdb has only the in-frame clones, and not every one. This sample yields roughly 32,000 clones, of which 72% are seen a single time; approximately 12% belongs to the top ten. No cognate antigen is known for these TCRs. This sample comprised CD4+ T cells from PBMCs cultured with HCoV-229E spike peptides, obtained after COVID-19 vaccination. The origin of the receptors is a human donor who received a COVID-19 vaccine. Each CDR3 is given without its conserved first and last residue. Fields, in order: D gene, V gene, CDR3 protein. The D gene is left open where the match is weak.

>.|TRBV19
ASSISDSNYGYT
>.|TRBV5-1
ASNQGANEKLF
>TRBD2|TRBV5-1
ASSPGTSGETQY
>TRBD1|TRBV18
ASSPRRQGGGANVLT
>.|TRBV5-5
ASSLGRIEAF
>TRBD1|TRBV28
ASSATGVGYT
>.|TRBV5-6
ASSLQGNFYGYT
>.|TRBV19
ASSIDAVRARGNTIY
>.|TRBV20-1
SGGESTEAF
>.|TRBV7-8
ASTGSYNSPLH
>.|TRBV12-3/TRBV12-4
ASRLGGQETQY
>.|TRBV27
ASSLPRMQETQY
>TRBD2|TRBV7-9
ASSLEGLAGVEQY
>TRBD1|TRBV30
AWSLQGAYEQY
>TRBD2|TRBV5-1
ASSLPAGGQGSEQY
>TRBD1|TRBV5-1
ASSTEGQGNTIY
>.|TRBV19
ASSIGGPNYGYT
>.|TRBV10-3
AISEFGTVNTGELF
>.|TRBV6-5
ASHGGNTGELF
>TRBD1|TRBV5-1
ASSLVGQGSYGYT
>.|TRBV18
ASSPRGRLNTGELF
>.|TRBV19
ASSMGQKTQY
>.|TRBV2
ASTGFYSNQPQH
>.|TRBV6-5
ASSYSQVNTEAF
>.|TRBV10-3
AAAAGAETQY
>TRBD1|TRBV30
AWRTGGAVTEAF
>.|TRBV24-1
ATSDALARTDTQY
>.|TRBV18
ASSPGNGNNEQF
>.|TRBV7-9
ASSQNPQTQGSPLH
>.|TRBV11-2
ASSLGHQNTEAF
>TRBD2|TRBV10-3
AIRRSPGTSGSYEQY
>TRBD2|TRBV6-2/TRBV6-3
ASSHSGGVETQY
>.|TRBV4-1
ASSPTRNSPLH
>TRBD1|TRBV6-4
ASRRTGNTGELF
>.|TRBV6-4
ASSDGKGPTDTQY
>TRBD1|TRBV19
ASSMYGTGYIDEQF
>.|TRBV19
ASSSVGNQPQH
>TRBD2|TRBV3-1/TRBV3-2
ASTSRGGIQETQY
>.|TRBV27
ASSPDPRGTEQY
>TRBD1|TRBV6-5
ASPPPGGYNEQF
>.|TRBV11-2
ASSLGPDYEQY